These 20 T cell receptor beta chains originate from one sample sequenced in a study of blood T cell repertoires in COVID-19. Here immunoSEQ multiplex PCR was the method, and the copy in TCRdb shows in-frame clones only, minus some. This table has around 300,000 clones, 90% appearing once. The source material was peripheral blood. All receptors derive from a woman in her 30s with COVID-19, enrolled during active disease.

This clone was counted once. This chain connects TRBV7-2 to TRBJ2-7; unclear D gene. This CDR3 region has 14 residues. CDR1 is SGHTA, CDR2 FQGNSA, per germline. V lost 6 bases, J lost 6 bases, and 18 bases lay in between. The CDR3: CASRPNAVDGEQYF. The CDR3 nucleotides read TGTGCCAGCAGGCCCAACGCGGTGGATGGCGAGCAGTACTTC.

The genes are TRBV6-5 and TRBJ1-6; D is perhaps TRBD1 (6 bases). Trimming shortened V by 6 bases and J by 6 bases, and 12 bases separated the two germline ends. The germline V gene has CDR1 MNHEY and CDR2 SVGAGI. The CDR3 contains 14 residues. CDR3 DNA sequence: TGTGCCAGCAGGTCCTCAGGGGCTAATTCACCCCTCCACTTT. It encodes CASRSSGANSPLHF.

V gene TRBV28 combines with J gene TRBJ1-5; 9 bases are shared with TRBD1. The V gene end was trimmed by 3 bases and the J gene end by 1 base; junction bases not matched to a gene: 10. Germline-derived CDR1 and CDR2 are MDHEN and SYDVKM. The CDR3 consists of 18 residues. CDR3 amino acids: CASSFRANRGLSNQPQHF. The CDR3 DNA reads as TGTGCCAGCAGTTTTAGGGCGAACAGGGGGCTAAGCAATCAGCCCCAGCATTTT.

V usage is TRBV6-6 and J usage is TRBJ1-2; D not certain. The CDR3 totals 13 residues. The ends were cut back, 6 bases at V and 0 bases at J, with 8 bases in the middle. Germline CDR1 is MNHNY and CDR2 is SVGAGI (reference sequence). The DNA for the CDR3 is TGTGCCAGCAGACAGACCGCTAACTATGGCTACACCTTC. Translating gives CASRQTANYGYTF.

J is TRBJ2-3 and V is TRBV27; TRBD2 aligns across 7 bases. The V gene's germline CDR1 is MNHEY and CDR2 SMNVEV (reference sequence). The junction had 10 bases not matched to a gene; V was cut back by 4 bases and J by 0 bases. The CDR3 extends over 17 amino acids. The CDR3 spells CASSSRGGIVSTDTQYF. In DNA, the CDR3 is TGTGCCAGCAGTTCCCGGGGAGGGATCGTTAGCACAGATACGCAGTATTTT.

The rearrangement joins TRBV4-1 to TRBJ2-2, with D perhaps matching TRBD2 (6 bases). This CDR3 has 16 amino acids. Germline V lookup: CDR1 MGHRA, CDR2 YSYEKL. V lost 0 bases to trimming and J lost 4 bases, with 12 bases between them. CDR3 sequence reads: CASSQESAGGTGELFF. CDR3 coding DNA: TGCGCCAGCAGCCAAGAATCAGCGGGCGGCACCGGGGAGCTGTTTTTT.

This clone was seen a handful of times. In nucleotides, the CDR3 is TGTGCCAGCAGCGTCACGGGACAGGGTAGGAATGAGCAGTTCTTC. It yields the protein CASSVTGQGRNEQFF. This chain links TRBV9 with TRBJ2-1, with TRBD1 matching over 9 bases. The germline V gene has CDR1 SGDLS and CDR2 YYNGEE. V lost 2 bases to trimming and J lost 7 bases; unmatched junction nucleotides: 7. There are 15 residues in the CDR3.

V and J are TRBV27 and TRBJ2-7; perhaps TRBD1 as D (5 bases). The germline V gene has CDR1 MNHEY and CDR2 SMNVEV (reference sequence). This CDR3 is built from 14 residues. V lost 6 bases and J lost 2, with 14 bases in between. The CDR3, as DNA: TGTGCCAGCAGCCCAGGGTATGGCCCCTACGAGCAGTACTTC. Residues: CASSPGYGPYEQYF.

The chain joins TRBV30 to TRBJ1-2, with 7 bases identical to TRBD1. Germline CDR1 GTSNPN, CDR2 SVGIG (reference sequence). V lost 0 bases, J lost 5 bases, and 3 bases stayed unmatched. The length of the CDR3 is 13 residues. CDR3 region: CAWSVLQGYGYTF. The CDR3 DNA reads TGTGCCTGGAGTGTACTACAGGGGTATGGCTACACCTTC.

The V call is TRBV21-1, the J call TRBJ2-1; the D call TRBD2 from the table was never checked on the DNA. TRBV21-1 constitutes a pseudogene. The CDR3 consists of 14 residues. The CDR3 sequence: CATLTGGGINEQFF. The DNA for the CDR3 is TGTGCCACCCTGACTGGCGGGGGAATAAATGAGCAGTTCTTC.

This chain uses TRBV18 with TRBJ2-7; 7 bases agree with TRBD2. This CDR3 spans 12 amino acids. Germline V gives CDR1 KGHSH, CDR2 LQKENI. The V segment lost 5 bases and the J segment 4 bases; nucleotides outside the gene matches: 2. The CDR3 protein is CASSTGGYEQYF. Here the CDR3 DNA reads TGTGCCAGCTCAACCGGGGGGTACGAGCAGTACTTC.

The J gene is TRBJ1-2, the V gene TRBV9; possible D gene TRBD1, 5 bases. Germline CDR1 is SGDLS and CDR2 is YYNGEE. The CDR3 covers 14 residues. V lost 3 bases to trimming and J lost 7 bases, with 16 bases between them. This CDR3 is CASSDESQGGGYTF. The CDR3 DNA follows: TGTGCCAGCAGCGACGAGAGCCAGGGAGGTGGCTACACCTTC.

For this clone: This CDR3 is also generated by other DNA sequences in the sample. The rearrangement joins TRBV9 to TRBJ1-4; tentatively, D is TRBD1 (5 bases). CDR1 SGDLS and CDR2 YYNGEE come from the germline V gene. CDR3 size: 14 residues. The V gene lost 0 bases and the J gene lost 6 bases, with 9 bases spanning the gap. CDR3 amino acids: CASSVEGADEKLFF. The CDR3 region has the DNA TGTGCCAGCAGCGTAGAAGGGGCCGATGAAAAACTGTTTTTT.

The J gene is TRBJ2-1, the V gene TRBV5-1; a weak D match, TRBD1 (5 bases). This CDR3 contains 17 residues. The V end lost 0 bases, the J end lost 2 bases, and 15 bases lay between the germline ends. Germline values: CDR1 SGHRS, CDR2 YFSETQ. The CDR3 protein is CASSLVSSGIPYNEQFF. CDR3 coding DNA: TGCGCCAGCAGCTTGGTTAGTTCAGGGATTCCCTACAATGAGCAGTTCTTC.

This sequence joins TRBV5-1 and TRBJ2-6, with D possibly TRBD1 on 6 matching bases. The germline CDR1 and CDR2 sequences are SGHRS and YFSETQ. CDR3 length: 15 amino acids. The V end was cut by 4 bases, the J end by 2 bases, with 10 bases between. The CDR3 reads CASSVGQPGANVLTF. The CDR3 coding sequence is TGCGCCAGCAGCGTAGGACAGCCTGGGGCCAACGTCCTGACTTTC. The entire variable domain, with the rest obtained from reference TRBV5-1 and TRBJ2-6, is as follows: KAGVTQTPRYLIKTRGQQVTLSCSPISGHRSVSWYQQTPGQGLQFLFEYFSETQRNKGNFPGRFSGRQFSNSRSEMNVSTLELGDSALYLCASSVGQPGANVLTFGAGSRLTVL.

The chain links TRBV28 to TRBJ1-2; TRBD1 aligns across 10 bases. CDR3 length equals 18 residues. Germline V gene data show CDR1 as MDHEN and CDR2 as SYDVKM. V was pared by 4 bases and J by 3 bases, with 14 bases of the junction left unmatched. DNA of the CDR3: TGTGCCAGCAGTTCCAAGAACAGACAGGGGGCTTTGGACTATGGCTACACCTTC. Protein: CASSSKNRQGALDYGYTF.

V usage is TRBV9 and J usage is TRBJ1-2; 7 bases match TRBD1. V lost 4 bases, J lost 8 bases, and 11 bases stayed unmatched. CDR1 and CDR2 (germline): SGDLS, YYNGEE. This CDR3 spans 14 amino acids. In DNA form, the CDR3 reads TGTGCCAGCAGCCCCTCGACAGGGCTCTACGGCTACACCTTC. Protein: CASSPSTGLYGYTF.

This rearrangement joins TRBV28 to TRBJ2-7; the match to TRBD2 covers 14 bases. Germline assignment: CDR1 MDHEN and CDR2 SYDVKM. CDR3 length: 16 residues. V shed 11 bases and J 2 bases; nucleotides not matched to a gene: 11. The CDR3 loop is CAASETSGRAPYEQYF. CDR3 nucleotide sequence: TGTGCCGCCTCTGAGACTAGCGGGAGGGCCCCCTACGAGCAGTACTTC.

CDR3 sequence reads: CASMEGETQYF. The DNA for the CDR3 is TGTGCCAGCATGGAGGGAGAGACCCAGTACTTC. The chain combines TRBV2 with TRBJ2-5; tentatively, D is TRBD2 (6 bases). The germline gives CDR1 SNHLY, CDR2 FYNNEI. V dropped 7 bases and J dropped 4 bases, with 7 bases sitting between them. CDR3 length: 11 residues. The full variable domain, with the rest looked up from reference TRBV2 and TRBJ2-5, is EPEVTQTPSHQVTQMGQEVILRCVPISNHLYFYWYRQILGQKVEFLVSFYNNEISEKSEIFDDQFSVERPDGSNFTLKIRSTKLEDSAMYFCASMEGETQYFGPGTRLLVL.

This clone was counted a single time. CDR3 DNA sequence: TGTGCCAGTATAGCGGGAGCGAACACCGGGGAGCTGTTTTTT. It is translated as CASIAGANTGELFF. V is TRBV10-3 and J is TRBJ2-2; 9 bases line up with TRBD2. This CDR3 region has 14 residues. Germline loops: CDR1 ENHRY, CDR2 SYGVKD. After removal of 10 bases from V and 0 bases from J, the junction contained 3 bases not matched to a gene.